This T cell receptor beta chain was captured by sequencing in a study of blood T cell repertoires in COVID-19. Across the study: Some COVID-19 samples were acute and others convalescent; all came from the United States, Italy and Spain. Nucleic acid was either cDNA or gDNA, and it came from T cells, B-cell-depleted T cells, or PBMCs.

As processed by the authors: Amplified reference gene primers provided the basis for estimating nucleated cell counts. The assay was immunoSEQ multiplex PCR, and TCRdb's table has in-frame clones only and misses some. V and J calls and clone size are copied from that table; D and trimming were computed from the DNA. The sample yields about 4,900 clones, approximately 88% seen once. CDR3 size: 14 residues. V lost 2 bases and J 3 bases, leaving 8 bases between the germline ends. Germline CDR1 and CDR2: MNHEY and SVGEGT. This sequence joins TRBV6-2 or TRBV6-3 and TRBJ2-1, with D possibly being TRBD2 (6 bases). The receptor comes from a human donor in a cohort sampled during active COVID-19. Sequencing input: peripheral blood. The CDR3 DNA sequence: TGTGCCAGCAGTTACAGGAGGGACTACAATGAGCAGTTCTTC. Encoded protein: CASSYRRDYNEQFF.